This TCR beta chain was sequenced for a study of T cells in Graves' hyperthyroidism and ophthalmopathy. The CDR3 loop spans 14 amino acids. V was clipped by 4 bases and J by 4 bases, with 10 bases between them. CDR1 MNHEY and CDR2 SVGEGT come from the germline V gene. This clonotype was counted at least ten times. The antigen is not known. Those with hyperthyroidism were 18 to 65 years old, newly diagnosed, and ill for under 2 months. Each diagnosis drew on symptoms, thyroxine, TRAb, thyroid ultrasound and orbital computed tomography findings. Using RNA transcripts as the source, TCR beta CDR3 regions were amplified. A first-round RT-PCR of the TCR CDR3 used the HTBI primer set. TCRdb recomputed calls from the multiplex PCR reads with MiXCR, one row per CDR3 protein. The sample contains some 560,000 distinct CDR3 sequences, roughly 15% of which appear only once. General study points: Patients with ophthalmopathy were separated from those with stable hyperthyroidism by a 13 V-J model.

The chain couples TRBV6-2 or TRBV6-3 to TRBJ2-2; D might be TRBD1 (6 bases). Sequenced material: blood. This sequence originates from a woman in her thirties or forties with Graves' hyperthyroidism. The CDR3 nucleotides are TGTGCCAGCAGTTCAGGGGCCCTCACCGGGGAGCTGTTTTTT. Protein sequence: CASSSGALTGELFF.